The clone carrying this TCR beta chain was seen repeatedly, ten times or more. The data originate from a study of response to subunit inactivated influenza vaccine. Germline assignment: CDR1 SQVTM and CDR2 ANQGSEA. Trimming pared 6 bases from V and 9 bases from J, leaving 15 bases between. The CDR3 runs to 12 residues. In TCRdb, the RT-PCR reads were re-called with MiXCR into one record per CDR3 protein. The sample carries hundreds of thousands of distinct CDR3 sequences, 25% recorded once. The source is a man in his forties or fifties who received an inactivated influenza vaccine. The chain recombines TRBV29-1 with TRBJ2-1; D might be TRBD2 (6 bases). This sample comprised CD4+ T cells sorted from PBMCs, obtained approximately 5 days after vaccination. The CDR3 protein is CSVITGAFEQFF. The CDR3 region has the DNA TGCAGCGTCATCACGGGAGCCTTTGAGCAGTTCTTC.